This T cell receptor (beta chain) was identified during a study of blood T cell repertoires in COVID-19. As for the study in general: Sites across the United States, Italy and Spain contributed samples from acute and convalescent COVID-19.

In germline, CDR1 is SGHRS, CDR2 YFSETQ. Trimming shortened V by 4 bases and J by 7 bases, and 14 bases separated the two germline ends. This CDR3 comprises 13 residues. The table came from immunoSEQ multiplex PCR; TCRdb's copy has only in-frame clones and leaves some out. The table has around 170,000 clones, over 90% seen once. V is TRBV5-1 and J is TRBJ1-2, with D possibly TRBD1 on 6 matching bases. The sample was peripheral blood. The TCR sequence derives from a man aged 45 to 65 with acute or convalescent COVID-19. The CDR3 coding sequence is TGCGCCAGCAGCGCAAGACAGGAGAGTGGCTACACCTTC. Its translation: CASSARQESGYTF.